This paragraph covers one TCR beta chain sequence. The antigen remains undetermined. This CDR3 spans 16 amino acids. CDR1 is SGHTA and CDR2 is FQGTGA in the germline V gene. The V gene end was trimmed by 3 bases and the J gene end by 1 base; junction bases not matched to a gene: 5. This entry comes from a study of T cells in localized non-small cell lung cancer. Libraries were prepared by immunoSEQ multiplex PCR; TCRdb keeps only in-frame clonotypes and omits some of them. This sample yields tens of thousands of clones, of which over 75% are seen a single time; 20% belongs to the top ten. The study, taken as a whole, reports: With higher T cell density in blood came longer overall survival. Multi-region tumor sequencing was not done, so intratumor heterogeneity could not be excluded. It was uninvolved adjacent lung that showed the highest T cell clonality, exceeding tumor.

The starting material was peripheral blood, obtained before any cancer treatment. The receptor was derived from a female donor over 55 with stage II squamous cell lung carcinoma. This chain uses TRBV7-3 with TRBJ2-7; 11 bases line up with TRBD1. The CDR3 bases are TGTGCCAGCAGCTTGGACGGGACAGGGGGTTCCTACGAGCAGTACTTC. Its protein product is CASSLDGTGGSYEQYF.